What follows are 32 T cell receptor beta chains derived from one specimen sequenced in a study of cytotoxic CD8 clonotypes in ibrutinib-treated CLL. Profiling relied on immunoSEQ multiplex PCR, and the TCRdb table lists in-frame clones only, not all of them. The table includes 35,000 to 40,000 clones, roughly 45% detected once. The sample in question was PBMCs, obtained before ibrutinib treatment. The receptor set was obtained from a human donor with chronic lymphocytic leukemia.

This clone was detected once. The CDR3 region is CASNPGNTLYEQYF. Here the CDR3 DNA reads TGTGCCAGCAACCCCGGCAATACGTTATACGAGCAGTACTTC. The chain is built from TRBV28 and TRBJ2-7, with D unclear. The CDR3 is 14 residues long. Trimming stripped 7 bases from V and 4 bases from J, with 17 bases between. Germline V lookup: CDR1 MDHEN, CDR2 SYDVKM.

In its sample, this clone was seen a few times. The rearrangement uses TRBV9 and TRBJ2-5; TRBD1 might be the D (6 bases). Germline V gene data show CDR1 as SGDLS and CDR2 as YYNGEE. This CDR3 has 14 residues. The V gene lost 1 base and the J gene lost 1 base, with 8 bases spanning the gap. In nucleotides, the CDR3 is TGTGCCAGCAGCGTACCGGACAGCCAAGAGACCCAGTACTTC. Residues: CASSVPDSQETQYF.

This clone has more than one count but fewer than ten. The rearrangement uses TRBV5-4 and TRBJ2-5; TRBD1 matches at 8 bases. Germline V gives CDR1 SGHNT, CDR2 YYREEE (reference sequence). V lost 0 bases to trimming and J lost 3 bases; unmatched junction nucleotides: 1. The CDR3 totals 14 residues. The CDR3 bases are TGTGCCAGCAGCTTGGCGACAGGGGAAGAGACCCAGTACTTC. It codes for CASSLATGEETQYF.

V usage is TRBV2 and J usage is TRBJ1-2; TRBD1 aligns across 7 bases. Germline CDR1 SNHLY, CDR2 FYNNEI. The CDR3 has 12 amino acids. V lost 3 bases, J lost 7 bases, and 2 bases stayed unmatched. In DNA form, the CDR3 reads TGTGCCAGCAGTGACAACAGGGGTGGCTACACCTTC. This codes for CASSDNRGGYTF.

This chain uses TRBV9 with TRBJ2-7; 12 nucleotides line up with TRBD2. Germline V gives CDR1 SGDLS, CDR2 YYNGEE. Trimming removed 4 bases from V and 7 bases from J; junction bases left unmatched: 12. This CDR3 comprises 16 residues. CDR3 sequence: CASSTGTSGGPGEQYF. CDR3 in DNA: TGTGCCAGCAGCACTGGCACTAGCGGGGGGCCGGGGGAGCAGTACTTC.

The V call is TRBV18, the J call TRBJ1-2, with 7 bases aligning to TRBD1. J was trimmed by 4 bases and V by 1 base; bases with no gene match: 6. Germline V CDR1 and CDR2: KGHSH, LQKENI. The CDR3 covers 15 residues. The chain's CDR3 is CASSPQTGSFYGYTF. The CDR3 nucleotides are TGTGCCAGCTCACCACAGACAGGGTCCTTCTATGGCTACACCTTC.

The chain employs TRBV7-8 and TRBJ2-1; D perhaps matches TRBD2 (5 bases). Germline-derived CDR1 and CDR2 are SGHVS and FQNEAQ. This CDR3 contains 14 residues. Trimming stripped 5 bases from V and 10 bases from J, with 18 bases between. CDR3 sequence reads: CASSIDYYSGEQFF. For the CDR3, the DNA is TGTGCCAGCAGCATAGACTATTACTCGGGGGAGCAGTTCTTC.

The chain links TRBV6-4 to TRBJ2-1, with D perhaps TRBD1 (5 bases). The CDR3 sequence is 14 residues long. Germline CDR1 MRHNA, CDR2 SNTAGT. V shed 5 bases and J shed 5 bases, with 13 bases lying between them. CDR3 residues: CASSTGQEDNEQFF. CDR3 in DNA: TGTGCCAGCAGTACAGGACAAGAGGACAATGAGCAGTTCTTC.

The V gene is TRBV29-1, the J gene TRBJ1-2; 9 bases map to TRBD1. CDR1 is SQVTM and CDR2 is ANQGSEA in the germline V gene. V shed 0 bases and J 9 bases; nucleotides not matched to a gene: 8. This CDR3 is built from 14 residues. The CDR3 loop is CSVEEAQGARSYTF. The CDR3 coding sequence is TGCAGCGTTGAAGAAGCACAGGGGGCGCGAAGCTACACCTTC.

This clone was detected only a few times. The rearrangement links TRBV29-1 to TRBJ2-7, with 10 bases matching TRBD1. Germline assignment: CDR1 SQVTM and CDR2 ANQGSEA. CDR3 length: 14 amino acids. The V and J ends lost 4 bases and 5 bases, in that order; junction bases with no gene match: 8. The CDR3 loop reads CSVAPGTGANEQYF. The DNA for the CDR3 is TGCAGCGTTGCCCCGGGGACAGGGGCGAACGAGCAGTACTTC.

This clone was seen only a few times. The chain carries TRBV10-1 and TRBJ2-3; 9 bases fit TRBD2. The CDR3 length is 16 residues. Trimming at V came to 7 bases and at J to 4 bases, leaving 12 bases not matched to a gene. Looked up from germline, CDR1 is WNHNN and CDR2 is SYGVQD (reference sequence). The CDR3 is CASTPLRGGQPDTQYF. The CDR3 coding sequence is TGCGCCAGCACTCCTCTGCGGGGGGGCCAACCAGATACGCAGTATTTT.

This sequence joins TRBV30 and TRBJ2-3, with D uncertain. V shed 1 base and J shed 5 bases, with 7 bases lying between them. The CDR3 runs to 12 residues. CDR1 is GTSNPN, CDR2 SVGIG, per germline (reference sequence). The CDR3 sequence is CAWSGSGDTQYF. The CDR3 DNA reads TGTGCCTGGAGTGGGTCGGGAGATACGCAGTATTTT.

V and J are TRBV9 and TRBJ2-1; possibly TRBD2 for D (5 bases). The CDR3 contains 15 residues. The germline CDR1 and CDR2 sequences are SGDLS and YYNGEE. The ends were cut back, 3 bases at V and 2 bases at J, with 12 bases in the middle. The CDR3, as DNA: TGTGCCAGCAGCGCGAGCGAGGGAGCCTACAATGAGCAGTTCTTC. Translated: CASSASEGAYNEQFF.

The CDR3 is CASSIRLAGKDTQYF. Written as DNA, the CDR3 is TGTGCCAGTAGTATTCGGCTAGCGGGCAAAGATACGCAGTATTTT. The chain has TRBV19 and TRBJ2-3, with TRBD2 matching 8 bases. The CDR3 runs 15 residues. CDR1 is LNHDA, CDR2 SQIVND, per germline (reference sequence). Unmatched junction bases numbered 7, after V lost 3 bases and J lost 5 bases.

There are a few counts of this clone. The J gene is TRBJ2-2, the V gene TRBV28; 7 nucleotides agree with TRBD2. V was pared by 10 bases and J by 0 bases, with 2 bases of the junction left unmatched. CDR3 length: 13 amino acids. Per germline, CDR1 MDHEN and CDR2 SYDVKM. The chain's CDR3 is CATAGANTGELFF. CDR3 coding DNA: TGTGCCACCGCGGGGGCGAACACCGGGGAGCTGTTTTTT.

V gene TRBV9 combines with J gene TRBJ2-2; 9 bases align to TRBD1. The germline V gene encodes CDR1 SGDLS and CDR2 YYNGEE. V was pared by 0 bases and J by 3 bases, with 3 bases of the junction left unmatched. CDR3 size: 16 residues. CDR3 region: CASSVAGTGYTGELFF. CDR3 bases: TGTGCCAGCAGCGTAGCGGGGACAGGGTACACCGGGGAGCTGTTTTTT.

V is TRBV10-2 and J is TRBJ2-1, with a possible D match to TRBD2 (7 bases). The CDR3 spans 15 residues. Trimming stripped 8 bases from V and 5 bases from J, with 19 bases between. Germline lookup yields CDR1 WSHSY and CDR2 SAAADI. The CDR3: CASYERGGGNNEQFF. CDR3 nucleotide sequence: TGCGCCAGCTATGAAAGGGGGGGAGGAAACAATGAGCAGTTCTTC.

V gene TRBV27 combines with J gene TRBJ1-1; no definite D call. Germline CDR1 MNHEY, CDR2 SMNVEV (reference sequence). This CDR3 region has 13 residues. V lost 3 bases and J 5 bases, leaving 10 bases between the germline ends. The CDR3 protein is CASSFRGGTEAFF. The CDR3 nucleotides read TGTGCCAGCAGTTTCCGGGGAGGAACTGAAGCTTTCTTT.

This clone was seen only a few times. This chain uses TRBV27 with TRBJ2-7; 7 bases are shared with TRBD1. After removal of 7 bases from V and 0 bases from J, the junction contained 3 bases not matched to a gene. From germline, CDR1 is MNHEY and CDR2 SMNVEV (reference sequence). The CDR3 length is 13 residues. The CDR3 loop is CASTRQGSYEQYF. For the CDR3, the DNA is TGTGCCAGCACCCGACAGGGCTCCTACGAGCAGTACTTC.

This rearrangement joins TRBV5-4 to TRBJ1-2, with 7 bases fitting TRBD1. This CDR3 is 13 amino acids long. V shed 4 bases, J shed 5 bases, and the junction held 5 bases outside the gene matches. Germline assignment: CDR1 SGHNT and CDR2 YYREEE (reference sequence). CDR3 sequence: CASSADRVYGYTF. The CDR3 DNA follows: TGTGCCAGCAGCGCAGACAGGGTGTATGGCTACACCTTC.

The rearrangement uses TRBV28 and TRBJ1-5; D possibly corresponds to TRBD1 (5 bases). CDR1 is MDHEN and CDR2 is SYDVKM in the germline V gene. The V and J ends lost 3 bases and 0 bases respectively, with 12 bases between them. This CDR3 comprises 16 residues. The CDR3, as DNA: TGTGCCAGCAGTTTCCAGGGACTGAATAGCAATCAGCCCCAGCATTTT. As protein: CASSFQGLNSNQPQHF.

This clone was counted between two and nine times. This chain links TRBV19 with TRBJ1-5; D perhaps matches TRBD1 (6 bases). Trimming shortened V by 0 bases and J by 0 bases, and 15 bases separated the two germline ends. The CDR3 is made up of 18 amino acids. Germline V gene data show CDR1 as LNHDA and CDR2 as SQIVND (reference sequence). The CDR3 region has the DNA TGTGCCAGTAGTATAGAAGTAGCGGGGGCCGCTAGCAATCAGCCCCAGCATTTT. Protein sequence: CASSIEVAGAASNQPQHF.

The rearrangement links TRBV4-1 to TRBJ1-1, with TRBD1 as a possible D gene (6 bases). CDR1 MGHRA and CDR2 YSYEKL come from the germline V gene. The germline V and J ends were trimmed by 2 bases and 2 bases, with 15 bases remaining between them. This CDR3 contains 16 residues. The chain's CDR3 is CASSQNQQGFNTEAFF. Written as DNA, the CDR3 is TGCGCCAGCAGCCAAAACCAACAGGGATTTAACACTGAAGCTTTCTTT.

This clone is deemed medium-sized. The chain recombines TRBV2 with TRBJ1-1; D uncertain. V lost 0 bases and J lost 6, with 8 bases in between. The CDR3 contains 13 residues. The germline gives CDR1 SNHLY, CDR2 FYNNEI. The CDR3 here is CASSEALVSEAFF. CDR3 nucleotide sequence: TGTGCCAGCAGTGAAGCGCTTGTCTCTGAAGCTTTCTTT. The entire variable domain, with the rest obtained from reference TRBV2 and TRBJ1-1, is as follows: EPEVTQTPSHQVTQMGQEVILRCVPISNHLYFYWYRQILGQKVEFLVSFYNNEISEKSEIFDDQFSVERPDGSNFTLKIRSTKLEDSAMYFCASSEALVSEAFFGQGTRLTVV.

This clone is classed as medium-sized. This chain connects TRBV7-6 to TRBJ2-1; D ambiguous. Germline-derived CDR1 and CDR2 are SGHVS and FNYEAQ. This CDR3 is 13 amino acids long. V lost 4 bases and J 7 bases, leaving 11 bases between the germline ends. This CDR3 reads CASSSVFGNEQFF. CDR3 in DNA: TGTGCCAGCAGCTCTGTATTTGGTAATGAGCAGTTCTTC.

The rearrangement uses TRBV2 and TRBJ2-5, with D possibly being TRBD2 (5 bases). The CDR3 has 13 amino acids. V lost 7 bases, J lost 2 bases, and 11 bases lay in between. The germline CDR1 and CDR2 sequences are SNHLY and FYNNEI. CDR3 region: CASKTGYQETQYF. For the CDR3, the DNA is TGTGCCAGCAAGACGGGGTATCAAGAGACCCAGTACTTC. The full variable domain, rest sourced from reference TRBV2 and TRBJ2-5, is EPEVTQTPSHQVTQMGQEVILRCVPISNHLYFYWYRQILGQKVEFLVSFYNNEISEKSEIFDDQFSVERPDGSNFTLKIRSTKLEDSAMYFCASKTGYQETQYFGPGTRLLVL.

The chain combines TRBV7-2 with TRBJ1-1; no clear D. Trimming pared 2 bases from V and 3 bases from J, leaving 10 bases between. The length of the CDR3 is 14 residues. The germline V gene has CDR1 SGHTA and CDR2 FQGNSA. In nucleotides, the CDR3 is TGTGCCAGCAGCTTACGGGGAGCCTACACTGAAGCTTTCTTT. Protein: CASSLRGAYTEAFF. Supplemented by reference TRBV7-2 and TRBJ1-1, the full variable domain reads GAGVSQSPSNKVTEKGKDVELRCDPISGHTALYWYRQSLGQGLEFLIYFQGNSAPDKSGLPSDRFSAERTGGSVSTLTIQRTQQEDSAVYLCASSLRGAYTEAFFGQGTRLTVV.

The rearrangement links TRBV7-8 to TRBJ1-1; no reliable D call. Germline CDR1 reads SGHVS; CDR2 reads FQNEAQ. The CDR3 extends over 13 amino acids. V dropped 1 base and J dropped 3 bases, with 6 bases sitting between them. CDR3 nucleotide sequence: TGTGCCAGCAGCTTAGTGTTAGACACTGAAGCTTTCTTT. Translating it yields CASSLVLDTEAFF.

At least ten counts were recorded for this clone. V gene TRBV18 combines with J gene TRBJ2-5; TRBD2 matches at 7 bases. V shed 9 bases, J shed 5 bases, and the junction held 3 bases outside the gene matches. Germline values: CDR1 KGHSH, CDR2 LQKENI. The CDR3 spans 11 residues. The CDR3 region is CASGDYETQYF. The CDR3, as DNA: TGTGCCAGTGGGGACTACGAGACCCAGTACTTC.

In this sample, this clone turned up a few times. The rearrangement uses TRBV10-3 and TRBJ1-2; 8 bases agree with TRBD1. The CDR3 has 14 residues. Germline CDR1 is ENHRY and CDR2 is SYGVKD. The V gene end was trimmed by 5 bases and the J gene end by 1 base; junction bases not matched to a gene: 3. Here the CDR3 reads CAISRTGNNYGYTF. CDR3 nucleotides: TGTGCCATCAGTCGGACAGGGAATAACTATGGCTACACCTTC.

Notes on this clone: A read error may account for a junction end that differs from germline. The chain couples TRBV7-7 to TRBJ1-4; 10 bases line up with TRBD1. The germline gives CDR1 SSHAT, CDR2 FNYEAQ (reference sequence). The length of the CDR3 is 14 residues. The CDR3 spells CASSLTGGLEKLFF. For the CDR3, the DNA is TGTGCTAGCAGCTTGACAGGGGGCTTGGAAAAACTGTTTTTT.

The chain is built from TRBV12-5 and TRBJ2-6, with 7 positions matching TRBD1. The CDR3 is 17 amino acids. The junction had 5 bases not matched to a gene; V was cut back by 3 bases and J by 0 bases. Germline V gene sequence: CDR1 LGHNT, CDR2 FRNRAP. The CDR3 DNA reads TGTGCTAGTGGTTTTCAGGGGGACCTCTCTGGGGCCAACGTCCTGACTTTC. Its protein product is CASGFQGDLSGANVLTF.